This is a list of T cell receptor beta chains from one sample in a study of CXCR3-negative and CXCR3-positive naive CD8 T cells. After re-calling the 5' RACE reads, TCRdb lists one entry per CDR3 protein, DNA absent. The sample data list fewer than 55,000 distinct CDR3 sequences. The source material was naive CXCR3- CD8+ T cells from blood. The receptor set was obtained from a human donor in good health. Some clones in this sample may be carry-over from other donors' samples. Each CDR3 is given with its conserved first and last residue.

j_call: TRBJ1-1
v_call: TRBV5-1
cdr3_length: 15
cdr3_aa: CASSLAGQMNTEAFF

j_call: TRBJ2-1
v_call: TRBV5-1
cdr3_length: 16
cdr3_aa: CASSSRTGPMGNEQFF

j_call: TRBJ1-5
v_call: TRBV29-1
cdr3_length: 13
cdr3_aa: CSVVQGANQPQHF

j_call: TRBJ1-2
v_call: TRBV3-1
cdr3_length: 15
cdr3_aa: CASSQELHRGPGYTF

j_call: TRBJ2-1
v_call: TRBV29-1
cdr3_length: 14
cdr3_aa: CSVVPSGRGDEQFF

j_call: TRBJ2-2
v_call: TRBV28
cdr3_length: 16
cdr3_aa: CASSLLWAGETGELFF

j_call: TRBJ1-1
v_call: TRBV28
cdr3_length: 13
cdr3_aa: CASSPVQGTEAFF

j_call: TRBJ2-1
v_call: TRBV24-1
cdr3_length: 13
cdr3_aa: CATSDPPYNEQFF

j_call: TRBJ1-1
v_call: TRBV7-9
cdr3_length: 13
cdr3_aa: CASIPYVVGEAFF

j_call: TRBJ2-7
v_call: TRBV7-2
cdr3_length: 17
cdr3_aa: CASSPASLYEGPYEQYF

j_call: TRBJ2-1
v_call: TRBV6-4
cdr3_length: 16
cdr3_aa: CASSDSPSGGYNEQFF

j_call: TRBJ2-5
v_call: TRBV7-9
cdr3_length: 13
cdr3_aa: CASRPGQQETQYF

j_call: TRBJ2-3
v_call: TRBV4-3
cdr3_length: 16
cdr3_aa: CASSQDPGRGPDTQYF

j_call: TRBJ2-7
v_call: TRBV28
cdr3_length: 17
cdr3_aa: CASKSPPASGDSYEQYF

j_call: TRBJ2-6
v_call: TRBV2
cdr3_length: 14
cdr3_aa: CASSGPAGANVLTF

j_call: TRBJ2-7
v_call: TRBV29-1
cdr3_length: 12
cdr3_aa: CSVLGRGYEQYF

j_call: TRBJ2-1
v_call: TRBV7-7
cdr3_length: 13
cdr3_aa: CASSSDSGSAPFF

j_call: TRBJ2-1
v_call: TRBV11-2
cdr3_length: 18
cdr3_aa: CASSLAYRLAGIYNEQFF

j_call: TRBJ2-1
v_call: TRBV14
cdr3_length: 15
cdr3_aa: CASSHWREGRGKQFF

j_call: TRBJ1-2
v_call: TRBV4-2
cdr3_length: 16
cdr3_aa: CASSQDLRQFFYGYTF

j_call: TRBJ2-7
v_call: TRBV4-1
cdr3_length: 14
cdr3_aa: CASSQDRVAYEQYF

j_call: TRBJ1-1
v_call: TRBV19
cdr3_length: 14
cdr3_aa: CASSPPQLNTEAFF

j_call: TRBJ1-5
v_call: TRBV5-8
cdr3_length: 17
cdr3_aa: CASSQTTGQGGNQPQHF

j_call: TRBJ2-7
v_call: TRBV15
cdr3_length: 15
cdr3_aa: CATSSRQGRMDEQYF

j_call: TRBJ2-7
v_call: TRBV14
cdr3_length: 15
cdr3_aa: CASSHGAGATYEQYF

j_call: TRBJ2-1
v_call: TRBV6-2/TRBV6-3
cdr3_length: 14
cdr3_aa: CASSDPSSYNEQFF

j_call: TRBJ1-2
v_call: TRBV28
cdr3_length: 13
cdr3_aa: CASSGQGASGYTF